The 18 T cell receptor beta chains below were found in one sample sequenced in a study of T cells in women clearing cervical HPV infection. Repertoires were generated with immunoSEQ multiplex PCR, while TCRdb's copy carries only in-frame clones and drops some. The sample's table shows 25,000 to 35,000 clones. The sequencing sample was made of blood buffy coat. The receptors here all came from a woman aged 18-70 years with a cervical HPV16 infection that either progressed to CIN3+ or cleared (not recorded which).

Comment on this clone: The DNA ends 3 residues before the CDR3 does, and the rest of the CDR3 is filled in from the germline J gene. The chain employs TRBV29-1 and TRBJ1-2; D may be TRBD1 (6 bases). Germline V gene lookup returns CDR1 SQVTM and CDR2 ANQGSEA. The CDR3 has 13 amino acids. V was pared by 6 bases and J by 0 bases, with 11 bases between. The sequenced CDR3 bases are TGCAGCGTCACAGGGAGAGCTAACTATGGC. Amino acid sequence: CSVTGRANYG. The CDR3 reads in full as CSVTGRANYGYTF.

To note about this clone: The CDR3 goes on 3 residues after the read ends, and that part is filled in from the germline J gene. The chain recombines TRBV20-1 with TRBJ2-1; TRBD2 is a possible D gene (6 bases). CDR3 length equals 16 residues. Trimming took off 1 base at V and 1 base at J, with 14 bases between the two ends. Germline CDR1 is DFQATT and CDR2 is SNEGSKA (reference sequence). Partial CDR3 DNA: TGCAGTGCTAGAGTGGCTAGCGTGTGGTCCTACAATGAG. Amino acid sequence: CSARVASVWSYNE. The whole CDR3 is CSARVASVWSYNEQFF.

Points on this clone: The CDR3 end falls 3 residues outside the read, so it is completed with the germline J gene. The J gene is TRBJ2-3, the V gene TRBV5-1, with D possibly matching TRBD2 (7 bases). Germline V lookup: CDR1 SGHRS, CDR2 YFSETQ. The germline V and J ends were trimmed by 3 bases and 2 bases, with 13 bases remaining between them. CDR3 length: 15 amino acids. This CDR3 reads CASSWGGGNTDTQYF. Incomplete CDR3 DNA: TGCGCCAGCAGCTGGGGCGGGGGCAACACAGATACG.

As regards this clone: The read stops 3 residues short of the end of the CDR3; the missing end is completed from the germline J gene. The chain uses TRBV5-1 and TRBJ1-1, with a tentative D call TRBD1 (5 bases). V dropped 4 bases and J dropped 4 bases, with 14 bases sitting between them. This CDR3 is built from 14 residues. Germline CDR1 is SGHRS and CDR2 is YFSETQ. CDR3 in amino acids: CASSPGWEATEAFF. The part of the CDR3 DNA that was read is TGCGCCAGCAGCCCAGGGTGGGAGGCCACTGAA.

As concerns this clone: Read sequence stops 3 residues before the CDR3 end, and the germline J gene provides the missing end. The rearrangement links TRBV6-1 to TRBJ2-3, with 10 bases matching TRBD2. Germline V lookup: CDR1 MNHNS, CDR2 SASEGT. J lost 4 bases, V lost 3 bases, and 4 bases had no gene match. There are 15 residues in the CDR3. CDR3 sequence: CASSEASGGPDTQYF. The CDR3 DNA, read in part, is TGTGCCAGCAGTGAGGCTAGCGGGGGCCCAGATACG.

To note about this clone: The DNA ends 3 residues before the CDR3 does, and the rest of the CDR3 is filled in from the germline J gene. The chain combines TRBV3-1 (or the pseudogene TRBV3-2) with TRBJ2-7; unclear D gene. The CDR3 contains 14 residues. V was pared by 2 bases and J by 0 bases, with 8 bases between. CDR1 and CDR2 (germline): LGHDT, YNNKEL (reference sequence). The part of the CDR3 DNA that was read is TGTGCCAGCAGCCAATTCATCAGCTCCTACGAG. Residues: CASSQFISSYE. The entire CDR3 protein reads CASSQFISSYEQYF.

A remark on this clone: The read terminates 3 residues ahead of where the CDR3 ends, so the germline J gene completes it. The chain couples TRBV7-9 to TRBJ2-3; D gene unclear. Germline V CDR1 and CDR2: SEHNR, FQNEAQ (reference sequence). The CDR3 has 14 residues. CDR3 sequence reads: CASSLAAELETQYF. The sequenced part of the CDR3 DNA is TGTGCCAGCAGCTTAGCGGCGGAGCTAGAGACG.

Remarks on this clone: The read falls 3 residues short of the CDR3 end, and the missing part is taken from the germline J gene. The chain is built from TRBV2 and TRBJ1-2; TRBD1 is a possible D gene (5 bases). In germline, CDR1 is SNHLY, CDR2 FYNNEI. Trimming cost V 4 bases and J 6 bases, with 12 bases left between them. This CDR3 comprises 13 residues. The CDR3 bases that were read are TGTGCCAGCAGTGGTTTGGGGGGACATGGC. Protein product: CASSGLGGHG. The full CDR3 protein reads CASSGLGGHGYTF.

To note about this clone: The read ends 3 residues early relative to the CDR3; the germline J gene fills the gap. V is TRBV6-2 or TRBV6-3 and J is TRBJ2-3; a weak D match, TRBD1 (5 bases). CDR1 and CDR2 from the germline V gene are MNHEY and SVGEGT. This CDR3 region has 15 residues. CDR3 DNA, as far as it was read: TGTGCCAGCAGTTACTCGGGGCAAGGCAATCAGCCG. Translated, it gives CASSYSGQGNQP. The whole CDR3 sequence is CASSYSGQGNQPQYF.

As for this clone: The read terminates 3 residues ahead of where the CDR3 ends, so the germline J gene completes it. The chain combines TRBV7-7 with TRBJ2-2; no firm D call. CDR3 length equals 13 residues. V was pared by 5 bases and J by 5 bases, with 9 bases between. Germline lookup yields CDR1 SSHAT and CDR2 FNYEAQ (reference sequence). Partial CDR3 DNA: TGTGCCAGCAGCACCCAGGTTACCGGGGAG. Translated, it gives CASSTQVTGE. The full-length CDR3 reads as CASSTQVTGELFF.

Comments on this clone: The read ends 3 residues shy of where the CDR3 ends; the end is completed using the germline J gene. J is TRBJ1-2 and V is TRBV5-1; 9 bases line up with TRBD1. The CDR3 runs 15 residues. The germline V gene encodes CDR1 SGHRS and CDR2 YFSETQ. Unmatched junction bases numbered 7, after V lost 4 bases and J lost 3 bases. CDR3 DNA (partial): TGCGCCAGCAGCCTGCCAGACAGGGGGGACTATGGC. Protein sequence: CASSLPDRGDYG. In full, the CDR3 is CASSLPDRGDYGYTF.

Notes on this clone: The read terminates 3 residues ahead of where the CDR3 ends, so the germline J gene completes it. V gene TRBV7-6 combines with J gene TRBJ2-1; TRBD1 matches 8 bases. Trimming removed 4 bases from V and 4 bases from J; junction bases left unmatched: 6. The CDR3 has 15 amino acids. CDR1 SGHVS and CDR2 FNYEAQ come from the germline V gene. CDR3: CASSSGQGWYNEQFF. The CDR3 bases that were read are TGTGCCAGCAGCTCTGGACAGGGATGGTACAATGAG.

With respect to this clone: The sequenced fragment ends 3 residues before the CDR3 boundary, so the rest is inferred from the germline J gene. This rearrangement joins TRBV20-1 to TRBJ2-3; D is uncertain. The CDR3 length is 12 residues. Germline CDR1 is DFQATT and CDR2 is SNEGSKA (reference sequence). Trimming shortened V by 2 bases and J by 2 bases, and 5 bases separated the two germline ends. The sequenced part of the CDR3 DNA is TGCAGTGCTAGACCCAACACAGATACG. As protein: CSARPNTDT. The CDR3 as a whole reads CSARPNTDTQYF.

Concerning this clone: The sequence runs out 3 residues before the end of the CDR3; the remainder is reconstructed from the germline J gene. The chain carries TRBV20-1 and TRBJ2-3, with 11 bases aligning to TRBD2. J lost 0 bases, V lost 2 bases, and 1 base had no gene match. The CDR3 contains 15 residues. Germline V lookup: CDR1 DFQATT, CDR2 SNEGSKA (reference sequence). The sequenced CDR3 bases are TGCAGTGCTAGACGACTAGCGGGGAGCACAGATACG. Protein: CSARRLAGSTDT. The entire CDR3 reads CSARRLAGSTDTQYF.

The CDR3 here is CASSQVRGGNTIYF. CDR3 DNA (partial): TGTGCCAGCAGCCAAGTCAGGGGCGGAAACACC. The genes are TRBV14 and TRBJ1-3, with TRBD1 as a possible D gene (6 bases). The observed sequence ends 3 residues before the CDR3 terminus, with the missing tail filled in from the germline J gene. CDR1 and CDR2 from the germline V gene are SGHDN and FVKESK. The CDR3 covers 14 residues. Trimming left V 1 base short and J 4 bases short, with 8 bases between.

Turning to this clone: Read data end 3 residues before the CDR3 end; the end is taken from the germline J gene. This chain links TRBV19 with TRBJ2-2, with TRBD1 matching 7 bases. The CDR3 covers 15 residues. Looked up from germline, CDR1 is LNHDA and CDR2 is SQIVND (reference sequence). The chain's CDR3 is CASSTTATGKSPLFF. The sequenced CDR3 bases are TGTGCCAGTAGTACGACCGCGACAGGGAAATCACCG. Variable domain in full (rest from reference TRBV19 and TRBJ2-2): DGGITQSPKYLFRKEGQNVTLSCEQNLNHDAMYWYRQDPGQGLRLIYYSQIVNDFQKGDIAEGYSVSREKKESFPLTVTSAQKNPTAFYLCASSTTATGKSPLFFGEGSRLTVL.

For this clone: With the read ending 3 residues before the CDR3 end, the germline J gene is used to fill in that end. This chain links TRBV19 with TRBJ2-3; the D is unclear. This CDR3 is 16 amino acids long. CDR1 LNHDA and CDR2 SQIVND come from the germline V gene (reference sequence). The CDR3 bases that were read are TGTGCCAGTAGTATCGTCGTCTGGGCTGGCAATCAGCCG. Translation: CASSIVVWAGNQP. Given in full, the CDR3 is CASSIVVWAGNQPQYF.

As for this clone: With the read ending 3 residues before the CDR3 end, the germline J gene is used to fill in that end. The rearrangement uses TRBV18 and TRBJ1-1; D is possibly TRBD1 (6 bases). The CDR3 sequence is 18 residues long. Germline V gene sequence: CDR1 KGHSH, CDR2 LQKENI. The sequenced CDR3 bases are TGTGCCAGCTCACTGACAGGACCCGAGTTAATAGCCAAAAACATT. Translating it yields CASSLTGPELIAKNI. The complete CDR3 sequence is CASSLTGPELIAKNIAFF.